One sample yielded the 31 T cell receptor beta chains listed below, sequenced in a study of beta chain features in type 1 diabetes. Findings and caveats of the study: All four CD4+ subsets of Type 1 diabetes patients contained TCRB CDR3s that were moderately but significantly shorter.

Investigators reverse transcribed all isolated RNA, so they sequenced expressed TCRB transcripts. Libraries were prepared by immunoSEQ multiplex PCR; TCRdb keeps only in-frame clonotypes and omits some of them. The sample includes some 330,000 clones, 10% to 15% of them seen just once. These TCRs' antigens remain unknown. The material sequenced was naive CD4+ T cells from blood. These receptors were obtained from a woman between 18 and 29 years old with type 1 diabetes.

The V gene is TRBV7-9, the J gene TRBJ2-1; D is unresolved. From germline, CDR1 is SEHNR and CDR2 FQNEAQ (reference sequence). This CDR3 comprises 14 residues. Trimming took 1 base from V and 7 from J, leaving 11 bases between them. CDR3: CASSLGSTANEQFF. The CDR3 DNA sequence: TGTGCCAGCAGCTTAGGGAGTACTGCGAATGAGCAGTTCTTC.

The rearrangement uses TRBV6-5 and TRBJ1-5; a possible D gene is TRBD1 (6 bases). Germline V gene lookup returns CDR1 MNHEY and CDR2 SVGAGI. This CDR3 is built from 15 residues. V gave up 4 bases and J gave up 0 bases, with 10 bases separating them. CDR3 amino acids: CASSSQGNSNQPQHF. In DNA, the CDR3 is TGTGCCAGCAGTTCCCAGGGGAATAGCAATCAGCCCCAGCATTTT.

This clone came up a few times. This sequence joins TRBV11-2 and TRBJ2-6; D possibly corresponds to TRBD2 (7 bases). In germline, CDR1 is SGHAT, CDR2 FQNNGV. This CDR3 contains 15 residues. The ends were cut back, 0 bases at V and 12 bases at J, with 15 bases in the middle. The CDR3 is CASSLEGGETGVLTF. CDR3 DNA: TGTGCCAGCAGCTTAGAAGGGGGGGAGACCGGCGTCCTGACTTTC.

The rearrangement links TRBV19 to TRBJ2-1; D is possibly TRBD1 (6 bases). The CDR3 consists of 16 residues. The V gene lost 5 bases and the J gene lost 0 bases, with 14 bases spanning the gap. The germline V gene encodes CDR1 LNHDA and CDR2 SQIVND (reference sequence). The CDR3 spells CASSFQGYLSYNEQFF. The CDR3 DNA sequence: TGTGCCAGTAGTTTCCAGGGGTATCTCTCCTACAATGAGCAGTTCTTC. The whole variable domain, remainder taken from reference TRBV19 and TRBJ2-1, is DGGITQSPKYLFRKEGQNVTLSCEQNLNHDAMYWYRQDPGQGLRLIYYSQIVNDFQKGDIAEGYSVSREKKESFPLTVTSAQKNPTAFYLCASSFQGYLSYNEQFFGPGTRLTVL.

This clone appeared a few times. The chain combines TRBV5-4 with TRBJ2-1; D possibly corresponds to TRBD2 (5 bases). V lost 7 bases, J lost 0 bases, and 11 bases lay in between. The CDR3 is made up of 14 amino acids. The V gene's germline CDR1 is SGHNT and CDR2 YYREEE (reference sequence). In DNA form, the CDR3 reads TGTGCCAGCGAGGCGGGTGGCTCCTACAATGAGCAGTTCTTC. Its translation: CASEAGGSYNEQFF.

The genes are TRBV12-1 and TRBJ1-2; the tabulated D call, TRBD1, remains unverified against the DNA. TRBV12-1 is a recognized pseudogene. This CDR3 region has 14 residues. The CDR3, as DNA: TGTGCCAGCAGCTTTCTGGGACAGCACTATGGCTACACCTTC. Residues: CASSFLGQHYGYTF.

This clone came up a few times. The CDR3 loop is CASSVDGQNYNEQFF. Written as DNA, the CDR3 is TGTGCCAGCAGCGTAGATGGACAGAATTACAATGAGCAGTTCTTC. This chain uses TRBV9 with TRBJ2-1, with D possibly being TRBD1 (6 bases). The CDR3 is 15 residues long. The ends were cut back, 0 bases at V and 4 bases at J, with 11 bases in the middle. Germline V gene lookup returns CDR1 SGDLS and CDR2 YYNGEE.

In its sample, this clone was seen a few times. V gene TRBV29-1 combines with J gene TRBJ2-7; tentatively, D is TRBD1 (5 bases). The CDR3 totals 12 residues. The germline gives CDR1 SQVTM, CDR2 ANQGSEA. The V gene lost 7 bases and the J gene lost 7 bases, with 17 bases spanning the gap. The CDR3 protein is CSAGETAYEQYF. The CDR3 nucleotides read TGCAGCGCAGGAGAGACAGCGTATGAGCAGTACTTC.

This clone was observed a few times. The J gene is TRBJ2-3, the V gene TRBV14; D gene unclear. This CDR3 contains 15 residues. V lost 0 bases and J lost 4, with 11 bases in between. Germline V gene lookup returns CDR1 SGHDN and CDR2 FVKESK. The CDR3 spells CASSQEGVAADTQYF. In DNA form, the CDR3 reads TGTGCCAGCAGCCAAGAAGGAGTCGCCGCAGATACGCAGTATTTT.

This rearrangement joins TRBV27 to TRBJ2-1, with 9 nucleotides matching TRBD1. Germline lookup yields CDR1 MNHEY and CDR2 SMNVEV (reference sequence). This CDR3 region has 18 residues. V was clipped by 2 bases and J by 4 bases; unmatched bases: 12. The CDR3 region has the DNA TGTGCCAGCAGTTTAACGGGGACAGGGCTAAGGCGTTACAATGAGCAGTTCTTC. It is translated as CASSLTGTGLRRYNEQFF.

This clone was counted a few times. J is TRBJ2-5 and V is TRBV2; 10 bases are a match to TRBD2. This CDR3 comprises 14 residues. CDR1 is SNHLY, CDR2 FYNNEI, per germline. V lost 8 bases to trimming and J lost 2 bases; unmatched junction nucleotides: 5. CDR3 DNA sequence: TGTGCCAGCGGGCTAGCGGGGGTACAAGAGACCCAGTACTTC. Protein: CASGLAGVQETQYF.

The chain recombines TRBV19 with TRBJ1-1; a weak D match, TRBD1 (6 bases). The CDR3 covers 8 residues. The V end lost 10 bases, the J end lost 11 bases, and 8 bases lay between the germline ends. Germline V gene lookup returns CDR1 LNHDA and CDR2 SQIVND (reference sequence). The CDR3 sequence: CANQGAFF. CDR3 sequence (DNA): TGTGCCAACCAGGGGGCTTTCTTT.

The chain employs TRBV30 and TRBJ2-2; 9 bases are a match to TRBD2. J gave up 5 bases and V 4 bases, and 5 bases lay outside the gene matches. This CDR3 is built from 14 residues. Germline CDR1 GTSNPN, CDR2 SVGIG (reference sequence). Here the CDR3 DNA reads TGTGCCTGGAACGGCGGGAGGGTAACCGGGGAGCTGTTTTTT. Protein: CAWNGGRVTGELFF.

The chain uses TRBV29-1 and TRBJ1-1; the D is unclear. Trimming cost V 7 bases and J 4 bases, with 13 bases left between them. This CDR3 is built from 12 residues. CDR1 is SQVTM, CDR2 ANQGSEA, per germline. CDR3 coding DNA: TGCAGCGCTGTCCCCACCGGCACTGAAGCTTTCTTT. This encodes CSAVPTGTEAFF.

This clone was seen more than once but under ten times. This chain joins TRBV27 and TRBJ2-6, with D possibly TRBD1 on 5 matching bases. V lost 5 bases to trimming and J lost 6 bases, with 17 bases between them. Germline lookup yields CDR1 MNHEY and CDR2 SMNVEV (reference sequence). The CDR3 covers 16 residues. The CDR3 here is CASSHTAGRVANVLTF. In nucleotides, the CDR3 is TGTGCCAGCAGTCACACAGCAGGGCGCGTGGCCAACGTCCTGACTTTC.

There are a few counts of this clone. The chain recombines TRBV7-2 with TRBJ1-6; tentatively, D is TRBD1 (6 bases). The germline V gene encodes CDR1 SGHTA and CDR2 FQGNSA. The CDR3 is made up of 15 amino acids. V lost 2 bases and J 6 bases, leaving 11 bases between the germline ends. Written as DNA, the CDR3 is TGTGCCAGCAGCTTATTTGCAGGGGTTAATTCACCCCTCCACTTT. Its protein is CASSLFAGVNSPLHF.

V and J are TRBV7-2 and TRBJ2-7; unclear D gene. Looked up from germline, CDR1 is SGHTA and CDR2 is FQGNSA. The CDR3 spans 12 residues. The V gene lost 5 bases and the J gene lost 2 bases, with 7 bases spanning the gap. As DNA, the CDR3 is TGTGCCAGCAGCGCGCCCACCTACGAGCAGTACTTC. It is translated as CASSAPTYEQYF.

In this sample, this clone turned up a few times. CDR3 amino acids: CASSVSPAGSTDTQYF. The CDR3 nucleotides are TGTGCCAGCAGCGTATCTCCGGCAGGGTCCACAGATACGCAGTATTTT. J is TRBJ2-3 and V is TRBV9, with D tentatively TRBD1 (5 bases). This CDR3 spans 16 amino acids. In germline, CDR1 is SGDLS, CDR2 YYNGEE. With 1 base removed from V and 2 bases from J, the gap between germline ends came to 14 bases. The variable domain in full, with the rest retrieved from reference TRBV9 and TRBJ2-3, is DSGVTQTPKHLITATGQRVTLRCSPRSGDLSVYWYQQSLDQGLQFLIQYYNGEERAKGNILERFSAQQFPDLHSELNLSSLELGDSALYFCASSVSPAGSTDTQYFGPGTRLTVL.

The chain couples TRBV28 to TRBJ1-1; 7 nucleotides align to TRBD1. The CDR3 length is 15 residues. CDR1 MDHEN and CDR2 SYDVKM come from the germline V gene. The J segment lost 7 bases and the V segment lost 2 bases, leaving 10 bases of the junction unmatched. The CDR3 loop is CASSLRQLGTDEAFF. The DNA of the CDR3 is TGTGCCAGCAGTTTACGCCAGCTGGGGACAGATGAAGCTTTCTTT.

The V call is TRBV10-3, the J call TRBJ2-2, with TRBD1 matching over 9 bases. Germline V gene data show CDR1 as ENHRY and CDR2 as SYGVKD. The CDR3 covers 16 residues. V shed 6 bases, J shed 1 base, and the junction held 6 bases outside the gene matches. The CDR3 spells CAISQTGGRNTGELFF. The CDR3 DNA is TGTGCCATCAGCCAGACAGGGGGACGGAACACCGGGGAGCTGTTTTTT.

This clone was counted a few times. The chain uses TRBV18 and TRBJ1-2; D perhaps matches TRBD1 (6 bases). From germline, CDR1 is KGHSH and CDR2 LQKENI. The germline V and J ends were trimmed by 3 bases and 6 bases, with 20 bases remaining between them. The CDR3 is 16 amino acids. In nucleotides, the CDR3 is TGTGCCAGCTCACCGACTACAGGGATGCTTTCTGATGGCTACACCTTC. It specifies CASSPTTGMLSDGYTF.

V is TRBV6-5 and J is TRBJ1-5; TRBD1 aligns across 7 bases. Germline lookup yields CDR1 MNHEY and CDR2 SVGAGI. The V gene end was trimmed by 10 bases and the J gene end by 7 bases; junction bases not matched to a gene: 10. The CDR3 runs 13 residues. CDR3 amino acids: CAISATGDQPQHF. CDR3 nucleotides: TGTGCCATCAGCGCCACAGGGGACCAGCCCCAGCATTTT.

The V call is TRBV5-1, the J call TRBJ2-2; D remains ambiguous. Germline V gives CDR1 SGHRS, CDR2 YFSETQ. This CDR3 has 13 amino acids. V was pared by 0 bases and J by 5 bases, with 5 bases between. The DNA for the CDR3 is TGCGCCAGCAGCTTGGTACAAACCGGGGAGCTGTTTTTT. Its translation: CASSLVQTGELFF.

DNA for the CDR3: TGTGCCACAAGACAGGGAGGTGGAAACACCATATATTTT. Its translation: CATRQGGGNTIYF. The chain combines TRBV15 with TRBJ1-3, with 7 bases aligning to TRBD1. V dropped 9 bases and J dropped 3; count of bases not matched to a gene: 5. This CDR3 spans 13 amino acids. Germline lookup yields CDR1 LNHNV and CDR2 YYDKDF (reference sequence).

This clone has only a few counts. The rearrangement links TRBV5-4 to TRBJ1-1; D perhaps matches TRBD1 (5 bases). Germline assignment: CDR1 SGHNT and CDR2 YYREEE (reference sequence). CDR3 length equals 15 residues. The V and J ends lost 4 bases and 3 bases respectively, with 16 bases between them. For the CDR3, the DNA is TGTGCCAGCAGCCCCCGCGGGGGGAGGGACACTGAAGCTTTCTTT. Residues: CASSPRGGRDTEAFF.

This clone has just a few counts. The chain recombines TRBV27 with TRBJ2-7; TRBD2 agrees at 8 bases. Germline-derived CDR1 and CDR2 are MNHEY and SMNVEV (reference sequence). The CDR3 spans 15 residues. Trimming took 4 bases from V and 3 from J; bases not matched to a gene: 8. The CDR3 bases are TGTGCCAGCAGTTCCGCCCCAACTAGCGGCTACGAGCAGTACTTC. Its protein is CASSSAPTSGYEQYF.

This clone turned up a few times. This sequence joins TRBV14 and TRBJ2-1; D may be TRBD2 (6 bases). CDR1 is SGHDN and CDR2 is FVKESK in the germline V gene. The germline V and J ends were trimmed by 1 base and 12 bases, with 13 bases remaining between them. This CDR3 contains 13 residues. The DNA for the CDR3 is TGTGCCAGCAGCCAAGTGGAAGCCGGGGGGCAGTTCTTC. Protein: CASSQVEAGGQFF.

Concerning this clone itself: The junction and the germline gene differ at one end; a read error may be behind it. The rearrangement joins TRBV9 to TRBJ1-3; D not certain. Germline V gene data show CDR1 as SGDLS and CDR2 as YYNGEE. This CDR3 has 13 amino acids. The CDR3 DNA sequence: TGTGCCAGCAGCGTAGTCTCTGGAGACACCATATATTTT. Its translation: CASSVVSGDTIYF.

This chain joins TRBV7-2 and TRBJ2-5; TRBD1 matches at 8 bases. The CDR3 runs to 15 residues. V was clipped by 2 bases and J by 4 bases; unmatched bases: 6. Germline V gives CDR1 SGHTA, CDR2 FQGNSA. This chain's CDR3 is CASSLRGGTGETQYF. The CDR3 nucleotides are TGTGCCAGCAGCTTAAGAGGAGGGACAGGAGAGACCCAGTACTTC.

The rearrangement links TRBV25-1 to TRBJ2-2, with D maybe TRBD1 (6 bases). Trimming shortened V by 4 bases and J by 4 bases, and 13 bases separated the two germline ends. The CDR3 is 15 residues long. The germline V gene has CDR1 MGHDK and CDR2 SYGVNS. This chain's CDR3 is CASSVVGAGTGELFF. As DNA, the CDR3 is TGTGCCAGCAGTGTCGTGGGGGCCGGCACCGGGGAGCTGTTTTTT.

This clone was seen more than once but under ten times. This rearrangement joins TRBV19 to TRBJ2-1; 8 bases are shared with TRBD1. The junction had 4 bases not matched to a gene; V was cut back by 9 bases and J by 3 bases. The germline gives CDR1 LNHDA, CDR2 SQIVND (reference sequence). The CDR3 covers 13 residues. CDR3 coding DNA: TGTGCCAGCGACAGGGGTGTCTACAATGAGCAGTTCTTC. Its protein is CASDRGVYNEQFF.